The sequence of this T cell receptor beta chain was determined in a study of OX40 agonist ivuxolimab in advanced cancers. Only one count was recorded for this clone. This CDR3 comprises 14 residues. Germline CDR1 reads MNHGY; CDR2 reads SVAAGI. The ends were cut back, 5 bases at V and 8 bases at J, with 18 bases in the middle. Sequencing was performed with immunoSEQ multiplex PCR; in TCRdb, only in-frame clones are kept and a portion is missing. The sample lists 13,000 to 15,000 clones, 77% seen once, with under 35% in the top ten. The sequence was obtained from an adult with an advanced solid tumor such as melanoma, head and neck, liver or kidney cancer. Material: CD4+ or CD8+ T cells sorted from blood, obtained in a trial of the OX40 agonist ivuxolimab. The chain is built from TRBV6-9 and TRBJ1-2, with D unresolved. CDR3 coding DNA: TGTGCCAGCAGTCCAATTCGGAGCCTCGTAGGCTACACCTTC. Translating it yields CASSPIRSLVGYTF.